The T cell receptor (beta chain) under discussion was sequenced for a study of technical replicates of blood from several donors (dated by TCRdb to about 2017). The library was built by means of the immunoSEQ multiplex PCR assay. Entries here come from immuneACCESS through TCRdb and include only in-frame sequences with V and J called. Some clones fail to appear in such tables; in the studies checked, an unresolved V gene covers under half of the shortfall, and the cause of the remainder is unknown. Within this sample are about 73,000 clones, with 93% of them counted one time only. The biggest ten clones account for over 0.2% of the sample. As regards this clone: There is no known antigen for this receptor. Nothing much larger sits one base from this clone, and base qualities are not available.

The clonotype comes from a human donor in good health. The sequenced material came from T cells isolated from PBMCs.

The nucleotide sequence is TGTGCCAGCAGCTTGGTGACTAGCGGGAGAACACAGAGCTCCTACGAGCAGTACTTC. Protein translation: CASSLVTSGRTQSSYEQYF. The chain is made from TRBV7-6 and TRBJ2-7; TRBD2 fits 12 bases in the junction. Here V drops 3 bases and J drops 0 bases, and the junction holds 12 bases not matched to any gene. The germline V gene gives CDR1 as SGHVS and CDR2 as FNYEAQ. Taken from cysteine to phenylalanine, the CDR3 has 19 residues. The CDR3 DNA has 57 bases and is translated from base 1.